This paragraph covers one T cell receptor (beta chain) sequence. This clonotype has just a few counts. The clone's antigen remains unknown. The input lacks base qualities; no much larger clone sits a single base away. CDR1 and CDR2 are drawn from the germline V gene: SGHAT, FQNNGV. Spanning cysteine to phenylalanine, the CDR3 consists of 14 amino acids. CDR3 DNA is the only sequence kept; it has 42 bases, read in frame from the first base. Trimming takes 4 bases from V and 3 bases from J, and the germline ends sit 12 bases apart. Library preparation used PCR. The data were produced on an Illumina HiSeq 4000. Bulk TCR libraries were prepared as previously described, using TCR primers listed in Table S5. Purification of total RNA was performed with the Qiagen AllPrep DNA/RNA kit. Before analysis, reads from multiple sequencing runs of the same library were pooled. The published analysis was carried out like this. Reads were retained only if their TCR constant sequence matched exactly, and those retained reads were trimmed to 150 nt and grouped according to their 12-nt molecular barcodes. Reads inside each barcode group were sub-clustered using a 15% Levenshtein threshold, and a quality-weighted consensus sequence was constructed for each RNA molecule. Non-functional sequences were excluded, and lower-count sequences lying one edit away from another sequence were also excluded. Based on fitting two negative binomial distributions, any barcode sub-cluster with under 20% of the maximum read count was discarded. TCRdb itself trimmed the public reads at Q25 with fastp, ran MiXCR and retained productive beta chains. All rows with the same CDR3 protein become a single entry with the most common DNA and genes. The authors' filters were not applied to this entry. For this sample the table gives about 640,000 distinct CDR3 sequences, of which just under 20% were detected only once. The top ten clonotypes cover about 0.9% of the sample.

The source of the sample is a study of molecular identifiers for immune sequencing clone quantification (dated by TCRdb to between 2017 and 2018). Turning to the overall study: For a replicate experiment, the RNA from either approximately 20,000 or 100,000 naive CD8 T cells was divided into five aliquots, and four of those aliquots went on to sequencing. This methods study used CD8 T cells to benchmark TCR RNA copy counting and molecular-identifier clustering-based TCR repertoire sequencing (MIDCIRS). Beyond this particular receptor, the publication reports: In CMV-specific effector cells, clones with more than 20 RNA copies contained over 99% of molecules, whereas in naive cells such clones contained under 1% of molecules. Highly expanded clone sizes could be underestimated because identical TCR molecules may share a barcode. Modeling indicated around 3.2 TCR RNA copies recovered per cell, compared with about 10 by digital PCR, which implies a capture efficiency of around 30%. Without barcode sub-clustering, chimeric consensus sequences inflated TCR diversity; chimeras reached as high as 47%. Spiked-in Jurkat TCR RNA equal to a single cell's worth was reported to be detectable even within 1,200,000 naive CD8 T cells. The naive libraries included spiked-in Jurkat TCR RNA (roughly nine copies' worth), and this RNA is not part of the donor repertoire.

Libraries of naive CD8 T cells were built from anywhere between about 17,000 and 1,000,000 sorted cells, with 10%, 30% or 50% of the purified RNA used. On a BD FACSAria II, naive CD8 T cells were FACS-sorted as CD8+CD4-CCR7+CD45RA+ and collected into RLT Plus buffer. Detection sensitivity was tested by spiking Jurkat RNA equal to approximately 9 TCR copies' worth into samples containing about 18,000-1,000,000 naive CD8 T cells. CD8 T cells were enriched using RosetteSep CD8+ T Cell Enrichment Cocktail and Ficoll-Paque, and the enriched cells then underwent ACK red cell lysis. Recombination linked TRBV11-2 to TRBJ1-2, and TRBD1 may be the D gene, going by 6 matching bases. The receptor was isolated from a human donor in good health. Some libraries in this study had Jurkat cell RNA spiked in. The material sequenced was naive CD8+ T cells from blood, with Jurkat cell RNA spiked in. What the cell subset or site label conveys for this sample: FACS-sorted CD8+CD4-CCR7+CD45RA+ naive T cells. The CDR3 corresponds to CASSWGRGYYGYTF. In nucleotide form, the sequence is TGTGCCAGCAGCTGGGGGCGGGGATACTATGGCTACACCTTC.